These 16 T cell receptor beta chains share one sample of origin, sequenced in a study of shared clonotypes between healthy human individuals. Profiling relied on immunoSEQ multiplex PCR, and the TCRdb table lists in-frame clones only, not all of them. Seen here are 2 million to 3 million clones, approximately 94% observed once, and the top ten hold 0.14%. What was sequenced was naive CD4+ T cells sorted from blood. Described subset: CD45RA+ positively selected. The receptors shown here come from a man aged 18-30 years in good health.

With respect to this clone: Distinct nucleotide sequences in the sample also encode this CDR3. The V call is TRBV2, the J call TRBJ2-5; D possibly matches TRBD1 or TRBD2 (5 bases each). Per the germline V gene, CDR1 is SNHLY and CDR2 is FYNNEI. The germline V and J ends were trimmed by 4 bases and 4 bases, with 10 bases remaining between them. The CDR3 runs to 13 residues. The CDR3 DNA sequence: TGTGCCAGCAGTGGGCAGGGAGTAGAGACCCAGTACTTC. Translated: CASSGQGVETQYF.

This sequence joins TRBV7-9 and TRBJ2-7; possibly TRBD2 for D (6 bases). CDR3 length: 16 residues. CDR1 is SEHNR, CDR2 FQNEAQ, per germline (reference sequence). Trimming stripped 0 bases from V and 6 bases from J, with 18 bases between. CDR3 protein: CASSLASSTSRREQYF. The CDR3 region has the DNA TGTGCCAGCAGCTTAGCGTCGTCGACTAGTCGTCGCGAGCAGTACTTC.

V and J are TRBV5-1 and TRBJ2-1; 12 bases are a match to TRBD2. The length of the CDR3 is 15 residues. The ends lost 2 bases at V and 7 bases at J; junction bases unmatched: 4. The germline V gene has CDR1 SGHRS and CDR2 YFSETQ. The CDR3 region is CASSLWTSGINEQFF. CDR3 DNA: TGCGCCAGCAGCTTATGGACTAGCGGGATTAATGAGCAGTTCTTC.

The rearrangement joins TRBV6-5 to TRBJ2-1; 9 positions agree with TRBD2. CDR1 and CDR2 (germline): MNHEY, SVGAGI. Trimming at V came to 2 bases and at J to 7 bases, leaving 6 bases not matched to a gene. The length of the CDR3 is 15 residues. The CDR3 sequence is CASSYRASGKNEQFF. The CDR3 DNA is TGTGCCAGCAGTTACCGGGCTAGCGGGAAAAATGAGCAGTTCTTC.

The V gene is TRBV4-1, the J gene TRBJ2-5; the D is unclear. The CDR3 is 14 residues long. CDR1 MGHRA and CDR2 YSYEKL come from the germline V gene. With 1 base removed from V and 11 bases from J, the gap between germline ends came to 17 bases. The CDR3 coding sequence is TGCGCCAGCAGCCAAGGTGGGCAGCCCGATTGGCAGTACTTC. This sequence encodes CASSQGGQPDWQYF.

The chain is built from TRBV29-1 and TRBJ1-1; 7 positions match TRBD1. V lost 7 bases to trimming and J lost 1 base; unmatched junction nucleotides: 9. This CDR3 is 14 amino acids long. Looked up from germline, CDR1 is SQVTM and CDR2 is ANQGSEA. This CDR3 is CSAKTGNTNTEAFF. CDR3 coding DNA: TGCAGCGCAAAGACAGGGAATACGAACACTGAAGCTTTCTTT.

This clone was picked up one time. The sample contains more than one DNA sequence encoding this CDR3. The chain has TRBV30 and TRBJ1-1, with unresolved D. The CDR3 contains 12 residues. Germline V gives CDR1 GTSNPN, CDR2 SVGIG (reference sequence). The V end was cut by 3 bases, the J end by 0 bases, with 5 bases between. This CDR3 reads CAWRGLNTEAFF. The CDR3 DNA reads as TGTGCCTGGAGAGGATTGAACACTGAAGCTTTCTTT.

The J gene is TRBJ2-7, the V gene TRBV11-2, with D perhaps TRBD2 (6 bases). V lost 5 bases and J lost 4, with 21 bases in between. The CDR3 spans 16 residues. Looked up from germline, CDR1 is SGHAT and CDR2 is FQNNGV. The CDR3 is CASSIRPGTGGYEQYF. CDR3 sequence (DNA): TGTGCCAGCAGCATCCGACCGGGAACTGGGGGGTACGAGCAGTACTTC.

This clone was seen only once. The chain employs TRBV12-5 and TRBJ1-5; unclear D gene. Germline V gene lookup returns CDR1 LGHNT and CDR2 FRNRAP. V was cut by 8 bases and J by 0 bases, with 11 bases left in between. This CDR3 has 14 amino acids. CDR3 sequence: CASTLSDSNQPQHF. For the CDR3, the DNA is TGTGCTAGTACGCTTTCAGATAGCAATCAGCCCCAGCATTTT. Full variable domain (outside the CDR3, taken from reference TRBV12-5 and TRBJ1-5): DARVTQTPRHKVTEMGQEVTMRCQPILGHNTVFWYRQTMMQGLELLAYFRNRAPLDDSGMPKDRFSAEMPDATLATLKIQPSEPRDSAVYFCASTLSDSNQPQHFGDGTRLSIL.

The J gene is TRBJ2-7, the V gene TRBV11-2; tentatively, D is TRBD1 (6 bases). The V and J ends lost 0 bases and 2 bases respectively, with 20 bases between them. CDR3 size: 18 residues. Germline V CDR1 and CDR2: SGHAT, FQNNGV. In DNA form, the CDR3 reads TGTGCCAGCAGCTTAGAAGGGGAGTACAGGGTCAGGCCCTACGAGCAGTACTTC. As protein: CASSLEGEYRVRPYEQYF.

The chain joins TRBV4-1 to TRBJ1-2; 7 bases align to TRBD1. Germline-derived CDR1 and CDR2 are MGHRA and YSYEKL. V was pared by 1 base and J by 2 bases, with 7 bases of the junction left unmatched. The CDR3 runs 16 residues. CDR3 sequence: CASSQGTGVRNYGYTF. CDR3 coding DNA: TGCGCCAGCAGCCAAGGGACAGGTGTACGGAACTATGGCTACACCTTC.

The V and J genes are TRBV6-6 and TRBJ2-7, with TRBD1 matching over 11 bases. Germline V CDR1 and CDR2: MNHNY, SVGAGI (reference sequence). V trimming: 8 bases; J trimming: 4 bases; junction bases outside the gene matches: 10. CDR3 length: 15 amino acids. CDR3 DNA sequence: TGTGCCAGCGATGATCCGGGACAGGGGGAGTACGAGCAGTACTTC. This codes for CASDDPGQGEYEQYF.

This chain uses TRBV7-2 with TRBJ2-6, with D possibly being TRBD1 (6 bases). The CDR3 is 15 amino acids. Trimming removed 6 bases from V and 4 bases from J, with 13 bases in between. CDR1 is SGHTA and CDR2 is FQGNSA in the germline V gene. The CDR3 here is CASRPGVVGANVLTF. The CDR3 nucleotides are TGTGCCAGCAGACCAGGGGTGGTAGGGGCCAACGTCCTGACTTTC. Looking up the rest from reference TRBV7-2 and TRBJ2-6 gives the full variable domain: GAGVSQSPSNKVTEKGKDVELRCDPISGHTALYWYRQSLGQGLEFLIYFQGNSAPDKSGLPSDRFSAERTGGSVSTLTIQRTQQEDSAVYLCASRPGVVGANVLTFGAGSRLTVL.

The gene calls are TRBV30 and TRBJ1-3; weak D call: TRBD1 (5 bases). This CDR3 comprises 13 residues. Germline values: CDR1 GTSNPN, CDR2 SVGIG (reference sequence). Trimming cost V 7 bases and J 4 bases, with 14 bases left between them. This CDR3 is CALDRLEGNTIYF. CDR3 DNA: TGTGCCTTAGACAGACTGGAAGGAAACACCATATATTTT.

The rearrangement links TRBV7-2 to TRBJ2-2, with 8 nucleotides matching TRBD2. V was clipped by 0 bases and J by 6 bases; unmatched bases: 6. The CDR3 totals 16 residues. CDR1 SGHTA and CDR2 FQGNSA come from the germline V gene. The CDR3 sequence: CASSLAVAGMAGELFF. Written as DNA, the CDR3 is TGTGCCAGCAGCTTAGCCGTAGCGGGAATGGCCGGGGAGCTGTTTTTT.

This chain joins TRBV5-6 and TRBJ2-7, with no clear D. This CDR3 has 12 residues. V lost 3 bases and J lost 3, with 7 bases in between. Germline loops: CDR1 SGHDT, CDR2 YYEEEE. The CDR3 loop is CASSSNLYEQYF. DNA for the CDR3: TGTGCCAGCAGCTCAAACCTCTACGAGCAGTACTTC.